This T cell receptor (beta chain) was recovered during a study of blood T cell repertoires in COVID-19. The overall study: Donors in the United States, Italy and Spain gave samples during acute or convalescent COVID-19. In each case, the material was cDNA or gDNA derived from T cells, B-cell-depleted T cells, or PBMCs.

Under the authors' procedure: By means of reference gene primer amplification, nucleated cell counts were estimated. Method: immunoSEQ multiplex PCR; TCRdb's copy keeps in-frame clones and lacks some. The DNA gave D and trimming, while V, J and clone size come from that table. The top ten clones hold 12% of a sample with under 100,000 clones, approximately 80% of them seen once. Germline trimming cut 5 bases from V and 7 bases from J; bases unmatched to any gene: 14. This CDR3 comprises 18 residues. Germline CDR1 reads MNHEY; CDR2 reads SMNVEV (reference sequence). The V call is TRBV27, the J call TRBJ2-7; 16 positions agree with TRBD2. Sequenced input: peripheral blood. This sequence originates from a woman aged 40 to 50 with active or convalescent COVID-19. CDR3 nucleotide sequence: TGTGCCAGCAGTGCTCTTACTGGGACTAGCGGGAGGGCCGGGGAGCAGTACTTC. Protein sequence: CASSALTGTSGRAGEQYF.